One T cell receptor beta chain is described in this entry. The V and J ends lost 5 bases and 0 bases respectively, with 9 bases between them. The CDR3 runs to 14 residues. Per the germline V gene, CDR1 is MNHEY and CDR2 is SVGAGI. This specimen belongs to a study of blood T cell repertoires in COVID-19. Study details: Italy, Spain and the United States were the sources of the convalescent and acute COVID-19 samples.

Sequencing used immunoSEQ multiplex PCR; TCRdb keeps in-frame clones, though not all of them. The sample lists 270,000 or so clones, roughly 86% occurring once. Adults between roughly 18 and 89 years of age took part from 20 to 25 US areas. Cohort assignment relied on participant-reported clinical history. The sample comprised PBMCs or T cells enriched from blood (not recorded which). The source is a woman younger than 35 who had recovered from COVID-19. The rearrangement links TRBV6-5 to TRBJ2-3, with D possibly TRBD2 on 5 matching bases. CDR3 sequence: CASSSGASTDTQYF. The CDR3 DNA follows: TGTGCCAGCAGTAGCGGTGCTAGCACAGATACGCAGTATTTT.